This T cell receptor beta chain was captured by sequencing in a study of T cell repertoires in cytomegalovirus infection. Study at large: Matching HLA type, along with CMV infection, was indicated by public TCR beta signatures. Study-wide findings and caveats: Individuals carrying CMV plus the relevant HLA were identified by cumulative frequency of public TCR beta families. Within the response measured ex vivo, HLA-C-restricted CMV-specific TCR beta clonotypes were dominant.

TCRdb independently ran MiXCR on the reads; one entry per CDR3 protein. This table holds more than 85,000 distinct CDR3 sequences, 15% to 20% found once. This clonotype was recorded at least ten times. Antigen specificity is unknown. From germline, CDR1 is SEHNR and CDR2 FQNEAQ (reference sequence). V lost 6 bases and J lost 4, with 15 bases in between. The CDR3 has 14 amino acids. The origin of this receptor is a human donor in good health (CMV status not recorded). Some clones in this sample may be carry-over from other donors' samples. This chain links TRBV7-9 with TRBJ2-5, with TRBD1 as a possible D gene (5 bases). Sequencing was carried out using PBMCs. In DNA, the CDR3 is TGTGCCAGCAGTTATGCTGGGGCTGGAGAGACCCAGTACTTC. It translates to CASSYAGAGETQYF.